Described below is a single T cell receptor (beta chain) sequence and its context. Each CDR3 protein gets one entry after TCRdb re-called the RT-PCR reads with MiXCR. The data show around 700,000 distinct CDR3 sequences, with approximately 15% seen just once and roughly 3.9% held by the top ten. Germline V CDR1 and CDR2: SGHTA, FQGNSA. This CDR3 is 17 amino acids long. J gave up 5 bases and V 4 bases, and 8 bases lay outside the gene matches. The sample was memory CD4+ T cells from blood. This clonotype was obtained from a female donor in good health, serving as a healthy control. The gene calls are TRBV7-2 and TRBJ2-3, with 14 bases fitting TRBD2. The CDR3 loop is CASSSDGTSGSLDTQYF. In nucleotides, the CDR3 is TGTGCCAGCAGCTCTGACGGGACTAGCGGGAGTCTAGATACGCAGTATTTT.